This T cell receptor (beta chain) derives from a study of PD-L1 blockade in urothelial cancer. Background on the study: Individuals in the cohort had been given 0 to 3 earlier chemotherapy regimens.

Time point specified: pretreatment peripheral blood. The authors spiked synthetic TCR analog templates into each PCR. Profiling relied on immunoSEQ multiplex PCR, and the TCRdb table lists in-frame clones only, not all of them. The table lists 95,000 to 100,000 clones, around nine tenths of them singletons. Germline-derived CDR1 and CDR2 are SNHLY and FYNNEI. V lost 1 base and J 4 bases, leaving 13 bases between the germline ends. The CDR3 covers 15 residues. The study, taken as a whole, reports: Below-median pretreatment blood TCR clonality was associated with improved progression-free and overall survival.

As to this clone: Its antigen is not known.

The chain joins TRBV2 to TRBJ1-2; no clear D. Here the sequenced sample was PBMCs, taken around atezolizumab (anti-PD-L1) treatment. The sequence was obtained from a man between 60 and 70 years old with urothelial cancer. CDR3 DNA sequence: TGTGCCAGCAGTGAAGATACGGGATCAGGCTATGGCTACACCTTC. This gives the protein CASSEDTGSGYGYTF.